This is a list of T cell receptor beta chains from one sample in a study of OX40 agonist ivuxolimab in advanced cancers. Some clones are missing from TCRdb's copy, which holds only in-frame ones; the method was immunoSEQ multiplex PCR. In the table there are tens of thousands of clones, approximately 81% of which are singletons. The sequencing used CD4+ or CD8+ T cells sorted from blood, collected in a trial of the OX40 agonist ivuxolimab. These receptors came from an adult with an advanced solid tumor such as melanoma, head and neck, liver or kidney cancer. Each CDR3 is given with its conserved first and last residue. The D gene is left open where the match is weak. Rows give clone size only sometimes, using once, few, many, or a class for an expanded clone.

.	TRBV6-1	TRBJ1-3	.	TGTGCCACCCACCCTCACGCCGACTCTGGAAACACCATATATTTT	CATHPHADSGNTIYF
.	TRBV5-1	TRBJ1-4	TRBD1	TGCGCCAGCGGCCACCAGGGGGTGCGTGAAAAACTGTTTTTT	CASGHQGVREKLFF
.	TRBV7-2	TRBJ1-2	.	TGTGCCAGCGCCAGAGAGAACTATGGCTACACCTTC	CASARENYGYTF
.	TRBV5-4	TRBJ2-2	.	TGTGCCAGCAGCTACTTTACAAGCACCGGGGAGCTGTTTTTT	CASSYFTSTGELFF
.	TRBV7-3	TRBJ2-2	TRBD1	TGTGCCAGCAGCTTGACCGGGACAGGGAGCACCGGGGAGCTGTTTTTT	CASSLTGTGSTGELFF
.	TRBV29-1	TRBJ2-3	TRBD2	TGCAGCGGGCGGACTAGCACGAGCACAGATACGCAGTATTTT	CSGRTSTSTDTQYF
.	TRBV7-6	TRBJ2-3	TRBD1	TGTGCCAGGAAACAGGGGGCAAACACAGATACGCAGTATTTT	CARKQGANTDTQYF
.	TRBV4-2	TRBJ1-2	TRBD1	TGTGCCAGCAGCCAAGTGGGGACAGGGGAGGGCTATGGCTACACCTTC	CASSQVGTGEGYGYTF
.	TRBV2	TRBJ2-3	TRBD2	TGTGCCAGCATTCAAGCGGGGGGCACAGATACGCAGTATTTT	CASIQAGGTDTQYF
.	TRBV6-1	TRBJ1-2	TRBD1	TGTGCCAGCAGTGTCGGGACAGGGATCTTCTATGGCTACACCTTC	CASSVGTGIFYGYTF
.	TRBV5-1	TRBJ2-7	.	TGCGCCAGCAGCTTGGGGCAGGGCGGCGAGCAGTACTTC	CASSLGQGGEQYF
.	TRBV19	TRBJ1-3	.	TGTGCCAGTAGTAAGGTACACTCTGGAAACACCATATATTTT	CASSKVHSGNTIYF
.	TRBV19	TRBJ2-3	.	TGTGCCAGTAGTCCCCACGTGGATACGCAGTATTTT	CASSPHVDTQYF
.	TRBV5-1	TRBJ2-1	TRBD1	TGCGCCAGCAGCTTGGGACAGGGTGGGAACAATGAACAGTTCTTC	CASSLGQGGNNEQFF
once	TRBV5-6	TRBJ1-2	.	TGTGCCAGCAGAGGGGTGCGGGGCTACACCTTC	CASRGVRGYTF
.	TRBV7-2	TRBJ2-1	TRBD2	TGTGCCAGCAGCCCATCGGGACTAGCGGGGGCCCCCTTCTACAATGAGCAGTTCTTC	CASSPSGLAGAPFYNEQFF
.	TRBV10-1	TRBJ2-7	TRBD1	TGCGCCAGCAGTACAGGGGATCTTTTCGACGAGCAGTACTTC	CASSTGDLFDEQYF
.	TRBV9	TRBJ2-7	TRBD2	TGTGCCAGCAGCGGTGGGGCTAGCGGAGCCTACGAGCAGTACTTC	CASSGGASGAYEQYF
.	TRBV10-3	TRBJ2-6	.	TGTGCCACAACAGGAAGCTCTGGGGCCAACGTCCTGACTTTC	CATTGSSGANVLTF
.	TRBV7-2	TRBJ1-1	.	TGTGCCAGCAGCTTAGGGGCAGGATGGGGCACTGAAGCTTTCTTT	CASSLGAGWGTEAFF